The present T cell receptor beta chain was sequenced within a study of PD-1 blockade in classical Hodgkin lymphoma. Overall study findings and caveats: Nivolumab initiated under 1 year post-ASCT led to patient exclusion. Healthy donors reportedly exceeded newly diagnosed patients in baseline TCR diversity.

There was relapse after autologous stem cell transplantation in every patient, and there was variation in brentuximab vedotin exposure. This CDR3 comprises 12 residues. Libraries were prepared by immunoSEQ multiplex PCR; TCRdb keeps only in-frame clonotypes and omits some of them. Of fewer than 7,500 clones listed, roughly 80% are singletons. On this clone: The target antigen is unknown.

This clonotype was obtained from a human donor with classical Hodgkin lymphoma. The material was peripheral blood mononuclear cells (PBMCs), obtained at baseline. The rearrangement links TRBV21-1 to TRBJ2-2; the table's D call, TRBD2, was not checked against the DNA. TRBV21-1 is a pseudogene segment. The DNA of the CDR3 is TGTGCCAGCAGCGCCCGGGACGGGGAGCTGTTTTTT. This translates into CASSARDGELFF.